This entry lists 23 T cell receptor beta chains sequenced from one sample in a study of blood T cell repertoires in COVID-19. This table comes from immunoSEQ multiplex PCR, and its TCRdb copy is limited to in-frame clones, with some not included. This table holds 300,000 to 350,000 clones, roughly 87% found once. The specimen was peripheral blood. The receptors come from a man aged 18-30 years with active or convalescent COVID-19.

CDR3 nucleotides: TGTGCCAGCAGTTATTTCACAGGGGAAGCTTTCTTT. This gives the protein CASSYFTGEAFF. The V and J genes are TRBV6-2 or TRBV6-3 and TRBJ1-1, with D possibly being TRBD1 (6 bases). Germline V gene lookup returns CDR1 MNHEY and CDR2 SVGEGT. Trimming took off 3 bases at V and 8 bases at J, with 10 bases between the two ends. This CDR3 has 12 amino acids.

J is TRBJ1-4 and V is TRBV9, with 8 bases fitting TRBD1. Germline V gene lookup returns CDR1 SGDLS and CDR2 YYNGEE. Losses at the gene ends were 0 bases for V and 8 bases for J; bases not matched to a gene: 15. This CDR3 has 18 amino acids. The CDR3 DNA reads TGTGCCAGCAGCGTAGGGCGTGGATGGGGACAGGAAGGGGAAAAACTGTTTTTT. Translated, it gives CASSVGRGWGQEGEKLFF.

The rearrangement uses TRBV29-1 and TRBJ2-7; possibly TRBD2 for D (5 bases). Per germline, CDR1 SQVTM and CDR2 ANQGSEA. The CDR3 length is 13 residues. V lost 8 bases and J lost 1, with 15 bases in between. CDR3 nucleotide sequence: TGCAGCACTAAAAGCGGAGATTCCTACGAGCAGTACTTC. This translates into CSTKSGDSYEQYF.

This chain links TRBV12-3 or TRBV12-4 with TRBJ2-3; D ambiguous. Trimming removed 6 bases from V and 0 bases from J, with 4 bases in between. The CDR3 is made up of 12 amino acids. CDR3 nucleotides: TGTGCCAGCAGCCTTAGCACAGATACGCAGTATTTT. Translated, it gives CASSLSTDTQYF.

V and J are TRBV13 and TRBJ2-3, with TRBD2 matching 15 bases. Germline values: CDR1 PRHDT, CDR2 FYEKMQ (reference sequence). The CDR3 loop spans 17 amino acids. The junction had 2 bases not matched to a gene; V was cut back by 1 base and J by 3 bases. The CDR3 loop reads CASSLEGTSGRTDTQYF. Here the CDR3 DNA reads TGTGCCAGCAGCTTAGAAGGGACTAGCGGGAGGACAGATACGCAGTATTTT.

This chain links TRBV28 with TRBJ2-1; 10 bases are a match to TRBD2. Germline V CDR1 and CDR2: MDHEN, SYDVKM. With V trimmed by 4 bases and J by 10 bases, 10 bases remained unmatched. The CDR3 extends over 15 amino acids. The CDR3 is CASSSGTSAPQEQFF. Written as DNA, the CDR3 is TGTGCCAGCAGTTCGGGGACTAGCGCACCTCAGGAGCAGTTCTTC.

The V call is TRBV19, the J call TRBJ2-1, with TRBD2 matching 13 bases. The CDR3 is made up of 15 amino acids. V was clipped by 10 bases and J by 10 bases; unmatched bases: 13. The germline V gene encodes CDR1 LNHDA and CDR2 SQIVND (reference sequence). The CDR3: CAIKLLAGGPGEQFF. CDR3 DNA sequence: TGTGCCATTAAATTACTAGCGGGGGGGCCGGGGGAGCAGTTCTTC.

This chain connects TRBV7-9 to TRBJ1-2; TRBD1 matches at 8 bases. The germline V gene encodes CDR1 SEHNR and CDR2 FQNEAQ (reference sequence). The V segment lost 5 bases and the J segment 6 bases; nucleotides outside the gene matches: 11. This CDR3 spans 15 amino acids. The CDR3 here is CASSPIMTGANGYTF. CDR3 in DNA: TGTGCCAGCAGCCCAATCATGACAGGGGCTAATGGCTACACCTTC.

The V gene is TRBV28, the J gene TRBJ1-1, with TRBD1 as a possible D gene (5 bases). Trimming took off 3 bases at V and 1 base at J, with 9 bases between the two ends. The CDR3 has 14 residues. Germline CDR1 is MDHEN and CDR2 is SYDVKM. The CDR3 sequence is CASSFQGRNTEAFF. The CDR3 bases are TGTGCCAGCAGTTTTCAGGGTCGGAACACTGAAGCTTTCTTT.

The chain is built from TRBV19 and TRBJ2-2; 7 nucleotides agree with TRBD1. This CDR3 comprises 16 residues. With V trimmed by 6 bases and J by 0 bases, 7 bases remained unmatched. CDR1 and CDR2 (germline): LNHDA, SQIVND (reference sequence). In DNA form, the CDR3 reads TGTGCCAGTAGCCCGGTTGGGACAGCGAACACCGGGGAGCTGTTTTTT. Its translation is CASSPVGTANTGELFF.

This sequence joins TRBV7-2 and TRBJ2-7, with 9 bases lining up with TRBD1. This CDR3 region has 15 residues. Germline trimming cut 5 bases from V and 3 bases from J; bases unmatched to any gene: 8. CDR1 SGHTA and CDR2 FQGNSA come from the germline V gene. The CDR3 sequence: CASSLRQGENYEQYF. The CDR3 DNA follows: TGTGCCAGCAGCCTAAGACAGGGGGAGAACTACGAGCAGTACTTC. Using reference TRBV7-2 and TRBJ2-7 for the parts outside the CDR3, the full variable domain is GAGVSQSPSNKVTEKGKDVELRCDPISGHTALYWYRQSLGQGLEFLIYFQGNSAPDKSGLPSDRFSAERTGGSVSTLTIQRTQQEDSAVYLCASSLRQGENYEQYFGPGTRLTVT.

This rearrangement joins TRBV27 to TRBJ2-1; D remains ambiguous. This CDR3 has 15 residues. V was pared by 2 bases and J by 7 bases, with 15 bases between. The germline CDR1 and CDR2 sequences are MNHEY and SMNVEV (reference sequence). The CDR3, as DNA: TGTGCCAGCAGTTTAGGAAGTGGTTCCGGGAATGAGCAGTTCTTC. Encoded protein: CASSLGSGSGNEQFF.

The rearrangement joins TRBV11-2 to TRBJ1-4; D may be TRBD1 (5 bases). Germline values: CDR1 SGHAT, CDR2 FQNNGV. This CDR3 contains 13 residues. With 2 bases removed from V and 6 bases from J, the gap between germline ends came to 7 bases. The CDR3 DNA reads TGTGCCAGCAGCTTATCGGGGGATGAAAAACTGTTTTTT. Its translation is CASSLSGDEKLFF.

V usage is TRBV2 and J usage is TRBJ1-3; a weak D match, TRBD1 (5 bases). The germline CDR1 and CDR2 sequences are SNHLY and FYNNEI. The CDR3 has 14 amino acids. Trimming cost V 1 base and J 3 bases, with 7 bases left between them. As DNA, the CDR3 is TGTGCCAGCAGTGAAGGGGGCAGTGGAAACACCATATATTTT. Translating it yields CASSEGGSGNTIYF.

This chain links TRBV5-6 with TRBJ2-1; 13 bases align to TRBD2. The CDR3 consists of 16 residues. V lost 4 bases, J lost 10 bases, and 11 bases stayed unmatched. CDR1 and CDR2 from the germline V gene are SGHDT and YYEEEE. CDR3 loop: CASSGYGLAGEREQFF. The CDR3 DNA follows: TGTGCCAGCAGCGGATACGGACTAGCGGGAGAGAGAGAGCAGTTCTTC.

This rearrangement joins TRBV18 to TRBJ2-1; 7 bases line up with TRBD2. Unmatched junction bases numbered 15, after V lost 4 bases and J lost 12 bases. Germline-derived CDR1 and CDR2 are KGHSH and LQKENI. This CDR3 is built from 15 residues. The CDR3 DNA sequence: TGTGCCAGCTCACTCCGGGGGGAGACGCGGCCAGGGCAGTTCTTC. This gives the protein CASSLRGETRPGQFF.

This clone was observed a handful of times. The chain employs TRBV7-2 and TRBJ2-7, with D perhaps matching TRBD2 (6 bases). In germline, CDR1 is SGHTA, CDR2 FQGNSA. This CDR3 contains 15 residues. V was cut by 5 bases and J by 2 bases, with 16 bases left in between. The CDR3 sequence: CASSLSRDSAYEQYF. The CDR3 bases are TGTGCCAGCAGCCTGAGCCGGGACTCAGCCTACGAGCAGTACTTC. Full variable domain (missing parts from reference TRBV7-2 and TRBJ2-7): GAGVSQSPSNKVTEKGKDVELRCDPISGHTALYWYRQSLGQGLEFLIYFQGNSAPDKSGLPSDRFSAERTGGSVSTLTIQRTQQEDSAVYLCASSLSRDSAYEQYFGPGTRLTVT.

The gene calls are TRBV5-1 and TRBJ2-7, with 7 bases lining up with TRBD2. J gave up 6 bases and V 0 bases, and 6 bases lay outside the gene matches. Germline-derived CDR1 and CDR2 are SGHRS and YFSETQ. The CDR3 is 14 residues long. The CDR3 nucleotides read TGCGCCAGCAGCTTGGGGGAGGGTCTGGGCGAGCAGTACTTC. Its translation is CASSLGEGLGEQYF. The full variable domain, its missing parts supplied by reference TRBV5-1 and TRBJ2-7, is KAGVTQTPRYLIKTRGQQVTLSCSPISGHRSVSWYQQTPGQGLQFLFEYFSETQRNKGNFPGRFSGRQFSNSRSEMNVSTLELGDSALYLCASSLGEGLGEQYFGPGTRLTVT.

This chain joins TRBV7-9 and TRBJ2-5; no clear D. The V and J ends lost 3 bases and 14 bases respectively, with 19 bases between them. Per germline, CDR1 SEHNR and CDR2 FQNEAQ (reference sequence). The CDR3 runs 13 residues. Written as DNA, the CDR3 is TGTGCCAGCAGCTTTGTACCCCCTAGGTCGGTCTACTTC. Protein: CASSFVPPRSVYF.

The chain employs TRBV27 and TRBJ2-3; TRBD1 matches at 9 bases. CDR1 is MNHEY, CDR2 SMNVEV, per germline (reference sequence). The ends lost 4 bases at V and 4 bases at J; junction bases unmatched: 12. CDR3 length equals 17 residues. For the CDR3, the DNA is TGTGCCAGCAGTTCAATCTGGAACAGGGGGCAGTCAGATACGCAGTATTTT. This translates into CASSSIWNRGQSDTQYF.

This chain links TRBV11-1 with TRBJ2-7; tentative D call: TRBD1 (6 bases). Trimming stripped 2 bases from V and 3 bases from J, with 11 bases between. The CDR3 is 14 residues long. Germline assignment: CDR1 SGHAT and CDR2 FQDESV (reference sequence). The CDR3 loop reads CASSLWGHSYEQYF. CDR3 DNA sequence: TGTGCCAGCAGCTTATGGGGGCATAGCTACGAGCAGTACTTC.

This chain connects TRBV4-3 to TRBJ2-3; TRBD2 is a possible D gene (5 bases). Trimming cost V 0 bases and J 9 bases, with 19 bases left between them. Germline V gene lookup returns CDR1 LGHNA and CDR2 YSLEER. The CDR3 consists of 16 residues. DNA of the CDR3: TGCGCCAGCAGCCAAGATCGAGCGGTGAGGACGGGGACGCAGTATTTT. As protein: CASSQDRAVRTGTQYF.

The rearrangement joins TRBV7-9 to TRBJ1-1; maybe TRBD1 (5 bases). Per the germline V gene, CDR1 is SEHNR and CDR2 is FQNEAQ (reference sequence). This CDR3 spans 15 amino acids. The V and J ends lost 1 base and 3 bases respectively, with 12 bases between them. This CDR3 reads CASSLGGRGDTEAFF. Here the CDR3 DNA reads TGTGCCAGCAGCTTAGGGGGCAGAGGTGACACTGAAGCTTTCTTT.